These T cell receptor beta chains were read from a single sample in a study of T cell repertoires in cytomegalovirus infection. TCRdb re-called the reads with MiXCR, one entry per CDR3 protein. The table records about 740,000 distinct CDR3 sequences, 35% to 45% of them present only once. Sequences were obtained from PBMCs. Every receptor here comes from a human donor in good health (CMV status not recorded). Some clones in this sample may be carry-over from other donors' samples. Each CDR3 is given with its conserved first and last residue. A D gene is named only where the DNA matches it firmly. Rows give clone size only sometimes, using once, few, many, or a class for an expanded clone.

D: TRBD2; V: TRBV5-1; J: TRBJ2-7; size: -; CDR3: CASSLKRLAGGPYEQYF; DNA: TGCGCCAGCAGCTTGAAACGGCTAGCGGGAGGGCCGTACGAGCAGTACTTC
D: TRBD1; V: TRBV6-5; J: TRBJ2-7; size: few; CDR3: CASRTSGTGRPQYF; DNA: TGTGCCAGCAGGACATCCGGGACAGGTCGACCCCAGTACTTC
D: -; V: TRBV7-2; J: TRBJ1-2; size: many; CDR3: CASSLGGVGYTF; DNA: TGTGCCAGCAGCTTAGGAGGGGTCGGCTACACCTTC
D: -; V: TRBV6-1; J: TRBJ2-2; size: few; CDR3: CASNQRGTEFFTGELFF; DNA: TGTGCCAGCAATCAGAGGGGGACGGAATTCTTCACCGGGGAGCTGTTTTTT
D: TRBD2; V: TRBV6-2/TRBV6-3; J: TRBJ2-1; size: -; CDR3: CASSYSSGTSGSREQFF; DNA: TGTGCCAGCAGTTACTCATCAGGGACTAGCGGGAGTCGGGAGCAGTTCTTC
D: TRBD1; V: TRBV10-3; J: TRBJ2-1; size: few; CDR3: CAISAVTGGVGNEQFF; DNA: TGTGCCATCAGTGCCGTAACAGGGGGCGTAGGCAATGAGCAGTTCTTC
D: -; V: TRBV28; J: TRBJ1-2; size: few; CDR3: CASRPIGEGDYGYTF; DNA: TGTGCCAGCAGACCTATAGGGGAAGGCGACTATGGCTACACCTTC
D: -; V: TRBV7-2; J: TRBJ1-5; size: many; CDR3: CASSLAGSGNQPQHF; DNA: TGTGCCAGCAGCCTCGCGGGGAGTGGCAATCAGCCCCAGCATTTT
D: -; V: TRBV9; J: TRBJ2-1; size: few; CDR3: CASSVSPGPANEQFF; DNA: TGTGCCAGCAGCGTAAGCCCTGGACCTGCTAATGAGCAGTTCTTC
D: TRBD2; V: TRBV14; J: TRBJ2-1; size: -; CDR3: CASSLSGNRWDEQFF; DNA: TGTGCCAGCAGCCTCAGCGGGAATCGGTGGGATGAGCAGTTCTTC
D: -; V: TRBV5-1; J: TRBJ1-4; size: once; CDR3: CASMTGGSNEKLFF; DNA: TGCGCCAGCATGACGGGCGGAAGTAATGAAAAACTGTTTTTT
D: -; V: TRBV20-1; J: TRBJ1-6; size: few; CDR3: CSAHPWANNSPLHF; DNA: TGCAGTGCCCACCCATGGGCCAATAATTCACCCCTCCACTTT
D: -; V: TRBV12-3/TRBV12-4; J: TRBJ1-5; size: once; CDR3: CASSSTDSLNQPQHF; DNA: TGTGCCAGCAGTTCTACGGACAGCCTAAATCAGCCCCAGCATTTT
D: -; V: TRBV28; J: TRBJ2-7; size: -; CDR3: CASVRHLGPPNYEQYF; DNA: TGTGCCAGCGTCCGGCACTTGGGTCCTCCTAATTACGAGCAGTACTTC
D: -; V: TRBV7-6; J: TRBJ1-1; size: few; CDR3: CASSSAQETAEAFF; DNA: TGTGCCAGCAGCTCGGCACAGGAGACAGCCGAAGCTTTCTTT
D: -; V: TRBV6-4; J: TRBJ2-1; size: few; CDR3: CASSDNRGANEQFF; DNA: TGTGCCAGCAGTGACAACCGGGGGGCCAATGAGCAGTTCTTC
D: -; V: TRBV20-1; J: TRBJ1-5; size: -; CDR3: CSAGPHSNQPQHF; DNA: TGCAGTGCTGGACCCCATAGCAATCAGCCCCAGCATTTT
D: -; V: TRBV2; J: TRBJ2-1; size: few; CDR3: CASTSRPDEQFF; DNA: TGTGCCAGCACCTCCCGACCGGATGAGCAGTTCTTC
D: -; V: TRBV5-1; J: TRBJ2-7; size: -; CDR3: CASSMDISYEQYF; DNA: TGCGCCAGTTCCATGGACATCTCCTACGAGCAGTACTTC
D: -; V: TRBV12-3/TRBV12-4; J: TRBJ2-3; size: few; CDR3: CASSFTGPDTQYF; DNA: TGTGCCAGCAGTTTCACGGGACCGGATACGCAGTATTTT
D: TRBD1; V: TRBV19; J: TRBJ1-5; size: -; CDR3: CASVGWGQGSQPQHF; DNA: TGTGCCAGTGTAGGGTGGGGACAGGGGAGCCAGCCCCAGCATTTT
D: -; V: TRBV29-1; J: TRBJ1-5; size: -; CDR3: CSVTAYSNQPQHF; DNA: TGCAGCGTGACGGCCTATAGCAATCAGCCCCAGCATTTT
D: -; V: TRBV29-1; J: TRBJ2-7; size: -; CDR3: CSVEVDSGFYEQYF; DNA: TGCAGCGTTGAGGTTGACAGTGGATTCTACGAGCAGTACTTC
D: -; V: TRBV7-9; J: TRBJ1-5; size: -; CDR3: CASSEKGDSNQPHHF; DNA: TGTGCCAGCAGCGAAAAAGGAGATAGCAATCAGCCCCATCATTTT
D: -; V: TRBV28; J: TRBJ2-3; size: once; CDR3: CASSLSSGSSTDAQYF; DNA: TGTGCCAGCAGTTTATCATCGGGCTCTAGCACAGATGCGCAGTATTTT
D: -; V: TRBV12-3/TRBV12-4; J: TRBJ1-1; size: once; CDR3: CASSFSGGEAFF; DNA: TGTGCCAGCAGTTTCTCCGGGGGGGAAGCTTTCTTT
D: -; V: TRBV28; J: TRBJ2-2; size: few; CDR3: CASSLFGGNTGELFF; DNA: TGTGCCAGCAGTTTATTTGGGGGGAACACCGGGGAGCTGTTTTTT
D: -; V: TRBV7-2; J: TRBJ2-4; size: many; CDR3: CASSPPGGNIQYF; DNA: TGTGCCAGCAGTCCCCCCGGGGGAAACATTCAGTACTTC
D: -; V: TRBV25-1; J: TRBJ2-7; size: -; CDR3: CASSGTVGFYEQYF; DNA: TGTGCCAGCAGTGGGACAGTGGGCTTCTACGAGCAGTACTTC
D: -; V: TRBV12-3/TRBV12-4; J: TRBJ2-3; size: -; CDR3: CASTSTSRTDTQYF; DNA: TGTGCCAGCACCTCAACTTCTCGCACAGATACGCAGTATTTT
D: -; V: TRBV6-1; J: TRBJ1-1; size: -; CDR3: CASSEALGRVSDTEAFF; DNA: TGTGCCAGCAGTGAAGCTCTCGGAAGGGTTTCTGACACTGAAGCTTTCTTT
D: -; V: TRBV18; J: TRBJ2-2; size: few; CDR3: CASSPFDTLGTPGELFF; DNA: TGTGCCAGCTCACCATTCGACACCCTCGGGACACCCGGGGAGCTGTTTTTT
D: TRBD1; V: TRBV5-1; J: TRBJ2-7; size: -; CDR3: CASRLRTGNYEQYF; DNA: TGCGCCAGCAGATTAAGGACAGGGAACTACGAGCAGTACTTC
D: TRBD1; V: TRBV12-3/TRBV12-4; J: TRBJ1-1; size: few; CDR3: CASSSWDRGDTEAFF; DNA: TGTGCCAGCAGTTCGTGGGACAGGGGTGACACTGAAGCTTTCTTT
D: TRBD2; V: TRBV4-2; J: TRBJ2-1; size: -; CDR3: CASSQDPWTSGIYNDQFF; DNA: TGTGCCAGCAGCCAAGACCCCTGGACTAGCGGGATCTACAATGATCAGTTCTTC
D: -; V: TRBV29-1; J: TRBJ2-2; size: -; CDR3: CSVVRQGNTGELFF; DNA: TGCAGCGTTGTCAGGCAGGGGAACACCGGGGAGCTGTTTTTT
D: -; V: TRBV28; J: TRBJ1-1; size: -; CDR3: CASSLGRRRNTEAFF; DNA: TGTGCCAGCAGTTTGGGACGGAGAAGGAACACTGAAGCTTTCTTT